The clone carrying this T cell receptor beta chain appeared once. Germline CDR1 is SGHAT and CDR2 is FQDESV (reference sequence). This CDR3 has 16 amino acids. Trimming at V came to 5 bases and at J to 4 bases, leaving 7 bases not matched to a gene. Study processing details: Estimation of nucleated cell counts was performed using reference gene primer amplification. Profiling relied on immunoSEQ multiplex PCR, and the TCRdb table lists in-frame clones only, not all of them. V, J and clone size were drawn from that table, and D and trimming were deduced from the DNA. Of around 230,000 clones listed, about nine tenths are singletons. These data belong to a study of blood T cell repertoires in COVID-19. For the study at large: T cells, B-cell-depleted T cells, or PBMCs supplied cDNA or gDNA.

This clonotype originated in a man aged 35 to 55 with acute or convalescent COVID-19. Material: peripheral blood. V gene TRBV11-1 combines with J gene TRBJ2-2; 10 bases align to TRBD2. CDR3 sequence (DNA): TGTGCCAGCAGCCATCAGGGGACTAGCGCCACCGGGGAGCTGTTTTTT. It yields the protein CASSHQGTSATGELFF.